This TCR beta chain stems from a study of OX40 agonist ivuxolimab in advanced cancers. Study-wide findings and caveats: On average, a greater number of expanded clones characterised CD8+ T cells relative to CD4+.

Trimming cost V 1 base and J 2 bases, with 12 bases left between them. The germline gives CDR1 SGHAT, CDR2 FQNNGV. The CDR3 covers 15 residues. This clone was detected only a few times. Its target is unknown. Clones were read by immunoSEQ multiplex PCR, and TCRdb kept only the in-frame ones, dropping some. In the table there are approximately 82,000 clones, roughly 85% of which are singletons. The sequence derives from an adult with an advanced solid tumor such as melanoma, head and neck, liver or kidney cancer. The J gene is TRBJ2-7, the V gene TRBV11-2; D ambiguous. The sequences come from CD4+ or CD8+ T cells sorted from blood, collected in a trial of the OX40 agonist ivuxolimab. The CDR3 DNA reads TGTGCCAGCAGCTTAGCGGGCAACGACGCCTACGAGCAGTACTTC. This gives the protein CASSLAGNDAYEQYF.